This T cell receptor beta chain is drawn from a study of PD-L1 blockade in urothelial cancer. General study points: Larger 3-week expansion of tumor-associated blood clones was seen in durable-benefit patients.

Details on this clone: Its target is unknown.

The table came from immunoSEQ multiplex PCR; TCRdb's copy has only in-frame clones and leaves some out. This table has about 22,000 clones, nearly 90% appearing once. From germline, CDR1 is MDHEN and CDR2 SYDVKM. This CDR3 region has 12 residues. V was shortened by 10 bases and J by 5 bases, with 15 bases between the two germline ends. This sequence was found in a woman in her fifties or sixties with urothelial cancer. This chain joins TRBV28 and TRBJ2-7, with D possibly being TRBD1 (5 bases). Sequencing was performed on PBMCs, taken around atezolizumab (anti-PD-L1) treatment. The CDR3 loop is CAIRGARNEQYF. The CDR3 nucleotides are TGTGCCATCCGTGGGGCCCGAAACGAGCAGTACTTC.